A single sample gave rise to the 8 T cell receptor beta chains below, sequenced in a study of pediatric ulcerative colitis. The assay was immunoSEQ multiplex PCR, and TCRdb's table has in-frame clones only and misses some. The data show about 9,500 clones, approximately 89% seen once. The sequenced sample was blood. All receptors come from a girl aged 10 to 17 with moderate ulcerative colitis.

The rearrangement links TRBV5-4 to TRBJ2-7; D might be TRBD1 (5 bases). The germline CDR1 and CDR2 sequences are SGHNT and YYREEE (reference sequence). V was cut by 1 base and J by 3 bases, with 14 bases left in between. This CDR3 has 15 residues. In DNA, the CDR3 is TGTGCCAGCAGCTTGAACGCAGGGATCCGCTACGAGCAGTACTTC. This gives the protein CASSLNAGIRYEQYF.

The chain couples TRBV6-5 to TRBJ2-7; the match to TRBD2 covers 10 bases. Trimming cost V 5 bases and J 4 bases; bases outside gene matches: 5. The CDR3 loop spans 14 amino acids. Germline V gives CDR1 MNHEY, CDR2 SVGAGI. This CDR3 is CASSVAGGFYEQYF. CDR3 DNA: TGTGCCAGCAGTGTAGCGGGAGGTTTTTACGAGCAGTACTTC.

CDR3 amino acids: CASSSVYEQYF. The CDR3 coding sequence is TGTGCCAGCAGCTCGGTTTACGAGCAGTACTTC. The chain employs TRBV5-6 and TRBJ2-7; no clear D. This CDR3 contains 11 residues. V was cut by 3 bases and J by 4 bases, with 5 bases left in between. The germline CDR1 and CDR2 sequences are SGHDT and YYEEEE.

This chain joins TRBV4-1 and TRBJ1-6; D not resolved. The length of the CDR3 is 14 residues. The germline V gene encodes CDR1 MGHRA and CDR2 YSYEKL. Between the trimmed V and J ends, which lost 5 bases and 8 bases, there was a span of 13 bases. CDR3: CASSSTSRDSPLHF. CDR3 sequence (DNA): TGCGCCAGCAGCTCGACCTCCCGGGATTCACCCCTCCACTTT.

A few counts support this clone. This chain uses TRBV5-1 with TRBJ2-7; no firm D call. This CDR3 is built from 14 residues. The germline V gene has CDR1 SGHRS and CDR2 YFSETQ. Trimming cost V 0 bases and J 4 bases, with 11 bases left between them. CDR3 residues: CASSLGQFGYEQYF. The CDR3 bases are TGCGCCAGCAGCTTGGGGCAGTTTGGTTACGAGCAGTACTTC.

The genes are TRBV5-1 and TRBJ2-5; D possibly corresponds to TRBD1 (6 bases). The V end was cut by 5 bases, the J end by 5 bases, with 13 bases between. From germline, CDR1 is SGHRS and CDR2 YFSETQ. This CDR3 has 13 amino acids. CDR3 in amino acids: CASRTGTQETQYF. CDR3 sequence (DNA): TGCGCCAGCAGAACCGGGACACAGGAGACCCAGTACTTC.

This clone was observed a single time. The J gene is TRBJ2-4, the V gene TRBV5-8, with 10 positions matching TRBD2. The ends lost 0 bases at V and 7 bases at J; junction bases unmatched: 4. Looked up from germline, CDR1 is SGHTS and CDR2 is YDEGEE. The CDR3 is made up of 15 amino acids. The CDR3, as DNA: TGTGCCAGCAGCTTGGATCTAGCGGGGGCGAACATTCAGTACTTC. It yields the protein CASSLDLAGANIQYF. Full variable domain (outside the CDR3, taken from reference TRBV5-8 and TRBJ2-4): EAGVTQSPTHLIKTRGQQATLRCSPISGHTSVYWYQQALGLGLQFLLWYDEGEERNRGNFPPRFSGRQFPNYSSELNVNALELEDSALYLCASSLDLAGANIQYFGAGTRLSVL.

The CDR3 here is CASSKSGRVSGANVLTF. The CDR3 DNA reads TGTGCCAGCAGCAAATCCGGACGGGTCTCTGGGGCCAACGTCCTGACTTTC. The rearrangement uses TRBV5-4 and TRBJ2-6; D unresolved. V was pared by 4 bases and J by 0 bases, with 14 bases between. CDR3 length equals 17 residues. CDR1 and CDR2 (germline): SGHNT, YYREEE (reference sequence).